The sequence of this TCR beta chain was determined in a study of shared clonotypes between healthy human individuals. Overall study results and limits: Sharing of clonotypes among donors was expected to vary with sequencing depth.

There are 15 residues in the CDR3. The protocol was immunoSEQ multiplex PCR, while the TCRdb copy is restricted to in-frame clones and leaves out a portion. The data contain under 850,000 clones, nearly 95% of them singletons. It was CD45RO-negative cells, positively selected for CCR7, that made up naive CD8 cells, with terminally differentiated effector memory CD45RA+ cells excluded. Among the donors, all were Caucasian adults who lived in Nashville, Tennessee. About this clone itself: The antigen is not known.

Source material: naive CD8+ T cells sorted from blood. The receptor was isolated from a man aged 25-40 years in good health. This chain links TRBV21-1 with TRBJ2-1; the table names TRBD2, a call not compared with the DNA. TRBV21-1 is assigned pseudogene status. In DNA, the CDR3 is TGTGCCAGCAGCAACAACCGGGACTACAGCAATGAGCAGTTCTTC. Translating it yields CASSNNRDYSNEQFF.